This TCR beta chain was obtained from a study of cytomegalovirus exposure and HLA in healthy donors. With regard to this clone: Its antigen is currently unknown.

Germline V gene lookup returns CDR1 MDHEN and CDR2 SYDVKM. CDR3 size: 16 residues. The V segment lost 5 bases and the J segment 4 bases; nucleotides outside the gene matches: 13. PCR used 60 Vbeta primers and 13 Jbeta primers. The method was immunoSEQ multiplex PCR; TCRdb's version includes in-frame clones alone and lacks a portion of them. Of 140,000 to 150,000 clones in the sample, roughly 80% were seen once. Regarding the study as a whole: An analysis done earlier found most TCR beta V segments productive about 90% or about 30% of the time. With high specificity and sensitivity, the classifier reportedly diagnosed cytomegalovirus status. V- and J-gene trimming of TCR beta was linked (in a later analysis) to a missense DCLRE1C variant. Some V segments could not be told apart, so they were left out, TRBV6-2 and TRBV6-3 among them.

The sequence was obtained from a man between 35 and 55 years old in good health and CMV-seropositive. The sequenced material came from PBMCs. This chain uses TRBV28 with TRBJ1-1; 7 bases map to TRBD1. CDR3 coding DNA: TGTGCCAGCAGTCTTCCATTCTATTCAGGGGGCACTGAAGCTTTCTTT. This sequence encodes CASSLPFYSGGTEAFF.